This T cell receptor (beta chain) is drawn from a study of OX40 agonist ivuxolimab in advanced cancers. The wider study: A history of anti-PD-1, anti-PD-L1 or anti-CTLA-4 therapy was acceptable, and over 30% had some.

General study results and limits: There was clonal expansion of CD4+ and CD8+ blood T cells by week 6 at 0.1 to 3.0 mg/kg.

Regarding this clone: What it recognizes is unknown.

V shed 0 bases and J shed 2 bases, with 11 bases lying between them. The CDR3 has 15 residues. In germline, CDR1 is MNHEY, CDR2 SVGAGI. TCRdb keeps only in-frame clones here, not all; method: immunoSEQ multiplex PCR. The sample carries 75,000 to 100,000 clones, about 84% recorded once. Here the sequenced sample was CD4+ or CD8+ T cells sorted from blood, taken in a trial of the OX40 agonist ivuxolimab. V usage is TRBV6-5 and J usage is TRBJ2-7; D might be TRBD1 (6 bases). The TCR sequence derives from an adult with an advanced solid tumor such as melanoma, head and neck, liver or kidney cancer. The CDR3: CASSYSGGQTYEQYF. CDR3 bases: TGTGCCAGCAGTTACTCGGGCGGACAGACCTACGAGCAGTACTTC.